A selection of T cell receptor beta chains follows, all from one sample in a study of T cell responses to AZD1222 COVID-19 vaccine. Sequencing used immunoSEQ multiplex PCR; TCRdb keeps in-frame clones, though not all of them. Altogether 95,000 to 110,000 clones are present, about nine tenths being singletons, with the ten largest covering approximately 18%. Sequenced here: peripheral blood, sampled on day 0 of AZD1222 vaccination. Every receptor here comes from an adult in good health. The CDR3 runs from the conserved cysteine through the conserved F or W. D genes are given only for firm matches. Some rows mark clone size as missing; the rest say once, few, many or name a class of expanded clone.

-,TRBV9,TRBJ1-1,-,TGTGCCAGCAGCGCCGGGGGGAGATCTGAAGCTTTCTTT,CASSAGGRSEAFF
-,TRBV11-2,TRBJ1-1,-,TGTGCCAGCAGCTTACTACGGGCAGAAGCTTTCTTT,CASSLLRAEAFF
-,TRBV29-1,TRBJ1-1,TRBD1,TGCAGCGTCCCGACAGGGAGGACTGAAGCTTTCTTT,CSVPTGRTEAFF
-,TRBV7-2,TRBJ1-1,-,TGTGCCAGCAGCTTTCGGGAGAACACTGAAGCTTTCTTT,CASSFRENTEAFF
-,TRBV7-9,TRBJ1-1,-,TGTGCCAGCAGCTTAGGATCTGGTGCATACACTGAAGCTTTCTTT,CASSLGSGAYTEAFF
-,TRBV30,TRBJ1-6,-,TGTGCCTGTTCCGATGCTCTCGGACCCCTCCACTTT,CACSDALGPLHF
once,TRBV27,TRBJ1-2,TRBD1,TGTGCCAGCAAAGGACAGGGGGTTCTTGATGGCTACACCTTC,CASKGQGVLDGYTF
-,TRBV29-1,TRBJ2-7,-,TGCAGCGTTGAGGGCGGGCCCAGCTCCTACGAGCAGTACTTC,CSVEGGPSSYEQYF
once,TRBV3-1/TRBV3-2,TRBJ2-3,-,TGTGCCAGCAGCCCTACAGGGACAGATACGCAGTATTTT,CASSPTGTDTQYF
once,TRBV12-5,TRBJ1-2,TRBD1,TGTGCTAGTGGTTTGCCTCCGGACAGGGGGAACTATGGCTACACCTTC,CASGLPPDRGNYGYTF
-,TRBV5-4,TRBJ2-3,-,TGTGCCAGCAGCAGTCCCGGGAAGGTTTGGGAGCAGTATTTT,CASSSPGKVWEQYF
-,TRBV9,TRBJ2-2,-,TGTGCCAGCAGCGGTGGGGGCCGCGGAACGTACACCGGGGAGCTGTTTTTT,CASSGGGRGTYTGELFF
few,TRBV9,TRBJ2-1,TRBD1,TGTGCCAGCAGCGTAGACGGGACAGATTACAATGAGCAGTTCTTC,CASSVDGTDYNEQFF
medium-sized,TRBV12-3/TRBV12-4,TRBJ2-2,-,TGTGCCAGCAGTTTCACGGCCGGGGAGCTGTTTTTT,CASSFTAGELFF
-,TRBV4-2,TRBJ2-1,-,TGTGCCAGCAGCCAGTCCCGGGACATTGAGCAGTTCTTC,CASSQSRDIEQFF
-,TRBV5-6,TRBJ2-3,-,TGTGCCAGCAGCTTGGCTAGTGGGGGTTTAACAGATACGCAGTATTTT,CASSLASGGLTDTQYF
-,TRBV10-1,TRBJ2-7,-,TGCGCCAGCAGTGTGGGCATTAAGCGCGAGCAGTACTTC,CASSVGIKREQYF
-,TRBV19,TRBJ1-6,-,TGTGCCAGTAGTATGAGAGGGGAGGGCCGGAGCTCCTATAATTCACCCCTCCACTTT,CASSMRGEGRSSYNSPLHF
-,TRBV10-3,TRBJ2-2,-,TGTGCCATCCCAGGGGTGCGAGCCGGGGAGCTGTTTTTT,CAIPGVRAGELFF
-,TRBV6-4,TRBJ2-1,-,TGTGCCAGCAGTCGTGGGACACAAGGGTCGGATGAGCAGTTCTTC,CASSRGTQGSDEQFF
-,TRBV25-1,TRBJ2-7,-,TGTGCCAGCAGTGAGGGGACTTCTCCGATGACCGAGCAGTACTTC,CASSEGTSPMTEQYF
-,TRBV25-1,TRBJ2-7,-,TGTGCCAGCAGTGAAGCTGTACCAGGGACCTACGAGCAGTACTTC,CASSEAVPGTYEQYF
-,TRBV5-1,TRBJ2-7,TRBD1,TGCGCCAGCAGCATACAGGGGGCGGGAGACGAGCAGTACTTC,CASSIQGAGDEQYF
-,TRBV10-1,TRBJ2-7,TRBD1,TGCGCCAGCAGCCAGGGACAGGGAACCTACGAGCAGTACTTC,CASSQGQGTYEQYF
once,TRBV13,TRBJ2-5,TRBD2,TGTGCCAGCAGCTTAGGCCTAGCGGGGATACAAGAGACCCAGTACTTC,CASSLGLAGIQETQYF
few,TRBV10-3,TRBJ2-2,-,TGTGCCATCAGTGAGGGGACATCTCCCACCGGGGAGCTGTTTTTT,CAISEGTSPTGELFF
-,TRBV15,TRBJ2-7,TRBD1,TGTGCCACCAGCCTTCCCGGGACAGAATCCTACGAGCAGTACTTC,CATSLPGTESYEQYF
-,TRBV27,TRBJ2-2,-,TGTGCCAGCAGTTTCGGGGTAACCGGGGAGCTGTTTTTT,CASSFGVTGELFF
-,TRBV10-3,TRBJ2-1,TRBD1,TGTGCCATCAGTGAAGGGGGACAGGGGGCTTATGAGCAGTTCTTC,CAISEGGQGAYEQFF
once,TRBV5-6,TRBJ1-2,-,TGTGCCAGCAGCTTGGGCAGAAACTATGGCTACACCTTC,CASSLGRNYGYTF
-,TRBV11-2,TRBJ1-5,TRBD1,TGTGCCAGCAGGGGGACAGGGGCTGGGAATCAGCCCCAGCATTTT,CASRGTGAGNQPQHF
-,TRBV3-1/TRBV3-2,TRBJ1-2,-,TGTGCCACCAGAGCGGACAGTAACTATGGCTACACCTTC,CATRADSNYGYTF
-,TRBV2,TRBJ2-7,TRBD1,TGTGCCAGCAGCTGGGACAGGTCGGGCGAGCAGTACTTC,CASSWDRSGEQYF
-,TRBV30,TRBJ1-2,-,TGTGCCTGGAGTCCACAGGCTAACTATGGCTACACCTTC,CAWSPQANYGYTF
-,TRBV7-7,TRBJ2-3,TRBD1,TGTGCCAGCAGCCCGAACCGGGACAGGGGAACAGATACGCAGTATTTT,CASSPNRDRGTDTQYF
-,TRBV27,TRBJ2-3,TRBD1,TGTGCCAGCAGCCCCTTAGACAGGGGGCTTGATACGCAGTATTTT,CASSPLDRGLDTQYF
-,TRBV19,TRBJ1-5,TRBD1,TGTGCCAGTAGCCGGGACAGGGCTCTTGTGAGGCCCCAGCATTTT,CASSRDRALVRPQHF
-,TRBV19,TRBJ1-2,TRBD1,TGTGCCAGTAGTAACCGGGACAGGGGTTTTGGTGGCTACACCTTC,CASSNRDRGFGGYTF
-,TRBV2,TRBJ1-1,TRBD1,TGTGCCAGCAGTGGAGGACAGGGGGCGGCCACTGAAGCTTTCTTT,CASSGGQGAATEAFF
once,TRBV30,TRBJ1-5,-,TGTGCCTGGAGTTGGGACGGGAATCAGCCCCAGCATTTT,CAWSWDGNQPQHF
-,TRBV10-2,TRBJ2-1,TRBD1,TGCGCCAGCACCGGGACAGGGGCGTTATGGGGGCCCCGGGACAATGAGCAGTTCTTC,CASTGTGALWGPRDNEQFF
-,TRBV2,TRBJ2-7,-,TGTGCCAGCACTAAAGGCGACTGGAGTTACGAGCAGTACTTC,CASTKGDWSYEQYF
-,TRBV7-3,TRBJ2-3,TRBD2,TGTGCCAGCAGCCCTACTTTAGCGGGGGGGAAGGCAGATACGCAGTATTTT,CASSPTLAGGKADTQYF
once,TRBV15,TRBJ1-2,-,TGTGCCACCAGCAGAGCGATGGTTTTACTGGCGGACTATGGCTACACCTTC,CATSRAMVLLADYGYTF
-,TRBV5-6,TRBJ1-1,TRBD1,TGTGCCAGCAGCTTATTCCCCGGGACAGGGAGGCTGACTGAAGCTTTCTTT,CASSLFPGTGRLTEAFF
-,TRBV9,TRBJ2-1,-,TGTGCCAGCAGCGTAGGGGCGGGCCCCTACAATGAGCAGTTCTTC,CASSVGAGPYNEQFF